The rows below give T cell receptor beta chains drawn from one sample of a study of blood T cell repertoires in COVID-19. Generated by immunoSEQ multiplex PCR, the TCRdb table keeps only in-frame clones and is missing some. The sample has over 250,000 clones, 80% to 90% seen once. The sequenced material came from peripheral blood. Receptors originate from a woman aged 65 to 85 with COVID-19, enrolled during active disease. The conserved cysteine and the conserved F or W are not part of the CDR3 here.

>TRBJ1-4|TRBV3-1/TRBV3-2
ASSQVRGLGEKLF
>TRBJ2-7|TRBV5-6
ASSVTTGQGGYEQY
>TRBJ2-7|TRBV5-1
ASSRGFGSGSSYEQY
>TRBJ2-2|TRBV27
ASRNTGELF
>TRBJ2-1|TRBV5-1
ASSLVVADNEQF
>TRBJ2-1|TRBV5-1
ASSLVVAGGDNEQF
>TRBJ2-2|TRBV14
ASSLLRTGDIAGELF
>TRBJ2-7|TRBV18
ASSTRSEQY
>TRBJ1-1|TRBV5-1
ASSSNTFTLMNTEAF
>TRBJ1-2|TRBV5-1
ASSLNTGQAFGGYT
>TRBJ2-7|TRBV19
ASSKTSWVYEQY
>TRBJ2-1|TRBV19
ASNPSGVNNEQF
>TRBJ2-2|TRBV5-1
ASSLAAGPTGELF
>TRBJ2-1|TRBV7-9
ASSPGGAGKNNEQF
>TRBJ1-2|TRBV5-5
ASSRGGISGYGYT
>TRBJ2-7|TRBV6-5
ASSSFYEQY
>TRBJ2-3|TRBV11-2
ASSFPGTDTQY
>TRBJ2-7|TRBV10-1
ASSDSTSGRTTYEQY
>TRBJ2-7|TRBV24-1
ATSPGPGELYEQY
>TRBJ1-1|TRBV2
ASSGQGTTEAF
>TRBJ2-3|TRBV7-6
ASSSGQTDTQY
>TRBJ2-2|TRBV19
ASTDRATGELF
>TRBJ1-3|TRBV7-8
ASSPSTGVAGNTIY
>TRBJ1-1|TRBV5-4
ASSPYDTEAF
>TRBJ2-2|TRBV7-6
ASSPRTSGSGELF
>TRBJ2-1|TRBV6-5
ASSYRLSSYNEQF
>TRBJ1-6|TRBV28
ASSLWDRPSPLH
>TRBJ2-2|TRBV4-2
ASSQVRQGGTGELF
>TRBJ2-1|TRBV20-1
SASATRTPGNEQF
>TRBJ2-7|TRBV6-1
ASSEAGQGHQY
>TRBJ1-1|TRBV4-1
ASSRGQGITEAF
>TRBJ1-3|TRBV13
ASSLDGGASGNTIY
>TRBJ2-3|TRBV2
ASSDLSGGGTDTQY
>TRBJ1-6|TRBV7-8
ASSRSGGSPLH
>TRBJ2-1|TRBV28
ASPPTIAGYNEQF
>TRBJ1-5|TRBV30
AWSVVGGSNQPQH
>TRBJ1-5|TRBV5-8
ASSPRTGASNQPQH
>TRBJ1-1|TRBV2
ASSIQGGRTEAF
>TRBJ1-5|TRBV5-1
ASSLEAGAQPQH
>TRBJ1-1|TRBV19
ASSTSGLEAF
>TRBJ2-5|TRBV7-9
ASHSSGKGFQETQY
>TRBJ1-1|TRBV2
ASRSSENTEAF
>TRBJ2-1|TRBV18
ASSPQTPGLAGPIEQF
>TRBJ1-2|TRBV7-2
ASSLQGMGGYT
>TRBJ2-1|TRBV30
AGGGRAGEQF
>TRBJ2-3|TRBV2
ASLRAGVNTDTQY
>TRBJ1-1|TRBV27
ASKDRKHSEAF
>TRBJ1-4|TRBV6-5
ASRQQPNEKLF
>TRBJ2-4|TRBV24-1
ATSDSSGGQDIQY
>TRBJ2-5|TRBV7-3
ASSATGTPQETQY
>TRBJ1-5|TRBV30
AWSVGVYSNQPQH
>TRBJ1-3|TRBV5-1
ASSLGAYSGNTIY
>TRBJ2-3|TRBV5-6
ASSLGQGGDTQY